This TCR beta chain was documented in a study of beta chain features in type 1 diabetes (dated 2018 in TCRdb). In the study overall: Mean age, gender distribution, total cell number and subset yield did not differ between patients and healthy donors. A total of 100 million to 110 million sorted cells were examined across all samples, and a strong correlation was observed between cell number per subset and RNA yield. The study compared TCRB repertoires of sorted circulating CD4+ T cell subsets between recently diagnosed type 1 diabetes patients and matched healthy donors. Whereas all 28 donors provided naive and central memory subsets, regulatory and stem cell-like memory subsets were isolated from just 8 patients and roughly 8 healthy donors. Beyond this particular receptor, the publication reports: Because cDNA rather than genomic DNA was sequenced, highly expressing activated cells could have been over-represented, although no difference in activation and CD3 levels was found between groups. A moderate but significant shortening of TCRB CDR3 length was observed in type 1 diabetes patients in all four CD4+ subsets. Shorter templates might have been favored by PCR, but patient and control samples were amplified and corrected together, so both groups would have been affected equally by any skew. HLA sub-analyses involved small numbers of individuals, so any influence of HLA type on TCRB rearrangement remained unresolved. Naive, central memory and regulatory TCRB repertoires appeared to be more similar among patients than among healthy donors. At VDJ recombination sites, type 1 diabetes patients had fewer insertions and more deleted nucleotides, which implies abnormalities in thymic rearrangement.

Each donor gave one peripheral blood draw, approximately 120 mL on average, collected into heparinised tubes. Using a panel that included CD45RO, CCR7, CD25, CD127, CD95 and CD27, naive, central memory, regulatory and stem cell-like memory CD4+ T cells were sorted on a BD FACSAria II. Every sorted population had a purity above 98%. PBMCs were isolated immediately by Lymphoprep density gradient centrifugation and stained directly without culture. So that batch effects would be minimized, each experiment stained and sorted samples in pairs, pairing one healthy donor with one patient. The entire isolated RNA was reverse transcribed using the High Capacity cDNA Reverse Transcription Kit, and thus expressed TCRB transcripts were sequenced. Deep immunoSEQ sequencing was applied to naive, central memory and regulatory T cell samples, giving an average of about 3.6 million total reads per sample. After sorted cells were lysed in RLT buffer, RNA was extracted with DNase-treated RNeasy Micro or Mini kits, with the choice depending on cell number. Each cell subset was processed on its own to prevent cross-contamination, while patient and healthy donor samples were processed together. TCRB sequences were amplified from cDNA with the immunoSEQ multiplex PCR, producing 87-bp fragments spanning the CDR3 region. Sequencing of the amplicons was done on the Illumina HiSeq platform. On the authors' methods: Synthetic template baselines were used to correct PCR bias computationally, reads within Hamming distance 2 were collapsed, and singletons that could not be merged were discarded. By aligning reads against IMGT, V, D and J genes, CDR3 length, and insertions or deletions at six rearrangement sites were assigned. Within each subset, clonotype counts were normalized to the number of sorted cells before true diversity and Gini coefficients were calculated with the tcR R package. Repertoire sharing was quantified using the overlap coefficient calculated on TCRB nucleotide sequences. Held by TCRdb, this immuneACCESS table contains in-frame sequences only and omits some clones. Under half of the omission traces to an unresolved V gene where checked; the cause of the rest is unknown. V and J calls and clone size are copied from that table; D and trimming were computed from the DNA. Present in this sample are hundreds of thousands of clones, 14% of which were seen just once. About 6.6% of the sample rests with the top ten.

This clone has only a few counts. The clone's antigen remains unknown. The record has no base qualities; no much larger clone is one base away. Material: central memory CD4+ T cells from blood. The TCR comes from a man between 25 and 39 years old in good health.

The DNA is as follows: TGTGCCAGTAGTACCCACGACCTTAGCACAGATACGCAGTATTTT. This translates into CASSTHDLSTDTQYF. In this chain, TRBV19 is recombined with TRBJ2-3; the D gene assignment is ambiguous. V drops 4 bases and J drops 0 bases, leaving 11 bases in between. CDR3 length: 15 amino acids, cysteine to phenylalanine. This entry keeps only the CDR3 DNA: 45 bases, framed from base 1. The germline V gene (reference sequence) yields LNHDA for CDR1 and SQIVND for CDR2.